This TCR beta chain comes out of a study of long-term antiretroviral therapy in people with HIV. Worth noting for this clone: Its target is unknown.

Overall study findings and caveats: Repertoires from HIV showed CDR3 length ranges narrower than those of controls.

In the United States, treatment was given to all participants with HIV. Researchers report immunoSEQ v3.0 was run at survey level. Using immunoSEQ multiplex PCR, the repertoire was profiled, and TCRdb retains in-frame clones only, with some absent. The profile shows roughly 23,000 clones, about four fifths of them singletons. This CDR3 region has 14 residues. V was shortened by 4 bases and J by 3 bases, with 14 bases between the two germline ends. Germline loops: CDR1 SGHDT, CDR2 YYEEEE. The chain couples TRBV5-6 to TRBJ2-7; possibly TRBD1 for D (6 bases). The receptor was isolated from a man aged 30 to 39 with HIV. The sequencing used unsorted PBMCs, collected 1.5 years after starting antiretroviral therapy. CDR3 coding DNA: TGTGCCAGCAGCCCCTCGACAGGTTACTACGAGCAGTACTTC. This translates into CASSPSTGYYEQYF.